This entry concerns a single TCR beta chain. Many counts were recorded for this clonotype. Its antigen remains undetermined. Base qualities are not at hand, and no much larger clone is one base apart. For sequencing, an Illumina HiSeq 1500 was employed. In-frame beta chains were kept once TCRdb had trimmed the public reads at Q25 with fastp and called clones with MiXCR. Identical CDR3 proteins give one entry, which carries the most common genes and DNA. The table for this sample lists 200,000 to 250,000 distinct CDR3 sequences; less than 50% of them were counted only once. Of the sample, about 60% is held by the ten largest clones. This entry is derived from a study of T cell repertoires in cytomegalovirus infection (dated by TCRdb to about 2019). Study-level background: The peptide stimulations were aimed at well-studied HLA-B-restricted epitopes as well as recently identified HLA-C-restricted CMV epitopes, whose presentation resists viral immunomodulation. Donor HLA type was relevant to the analysis, because carriage of CMV infection together with the matching HLA type was indicated by public TCR beta signatures. On the study overall, not on this receptor specifically: The ex vivo response was dominated by HLA-C-restricted CMV-specific TCR beta clonotypes, which also provided the single most frequent clonotype in two of eight donors. Cumulative frequency of public TCR beta family members discriminated carriers of CMV infection plus the relevant HLA type in this cohort and an independent approximately 350-donor cohort.

The germline V gene gives CDR1 as MNHNS and CDR2 as SASEGT. Spanning cysteine to phenylalanine, the CDR3 consists of 16 amino acids. Solely the CDR3 DNA is kept, with 48 bases framed from the first base. Here V drops 1 base and J drops 0 bases, and the junction holds 4 bases not matched to any gene. In the paper's terms, the treatment or condition label means: in vitro stimulation with specific CMV peptide epitopes to enrich CMV-specific T cells. Here the sequenced sample was CD8+ T cells from cultured PBMCs, taken from culture after CMV antigen stimulation. The receptor was isolated from a human donor in good health (CMV status not recorded). Some clones in this sample may be carry-over from other donors' samples. The chain links TRBV6-1 with TRBJ2-7, with TRBD1 identical over 9 junction bases. The CDR3 protein: CASSEEVGQGSYEQYF. In nucleotide form, the sequence is TGTGCCAGCAGTGAAGAGGTGGGACAGGGCTCCTACGAGCAGTACTTC.